This entry lists 24 T cell receptor beta chains sequenced from one sample in a study of cytomegalovirus exposure and HLA in healthy donors. It was with 60 Vbeta and 13 Jbeta primers that the PCR ran. Method: immunoSEQ multiplex PCR; TCRdb's copy keeps in-frame clones and lacks some. The data show tens of thousands of clones, with about three quarters seen just once and about 12% held by the top ten. The specimen was PBMCs. The receptors stem from a male donor in good health and CMV-seropositive.

The chain joins TRBV6-5 to TRBJ1-6; 7 bases fit TRBD1. The CDR3 length is 15 residues. CDR1 and CDR2 (germline): MNHEY, SVGAGI. J was trimmed by 7 bases and V by 6 bases; bases with no gene match: 9. The CDR3 DNA is TGTGCCAGCAGCCCGAACAGGGGAATAAATTCACCCCTCCACTTT. It specifies CASSPNRGINSPLHF.

In DNA form, the CDR3 reads TGTGCCAGCGAAGGGCGGAGGGTTCCTCTTGGGGGGGAGCAGTACTTC. Protein product: CASEGRRVPLGGEQYF. This chain links TRBV25-1 with TRBJ2-7; tentatively, D is TRBD2 (6 bases). CDR1 MGHDK and CDR2 SYGVNS come from the germline V gene. The CDR3 extends over 16 amino acids. V lost 8 bases and J 7 bases, leaving 27 bases between the germline ends.

The J gene is TRBJ1-5, the V gene TRBV9; 10 bases align to TRBD1. Germline V gene lookup returns CDR1 SGDLS and CDR2 YYNGEE. The CDR3 is 14 residues long. Losses at the gene ends were 3 bases for V and 6 bases for J; bases not matched to a gene: 3. The CDR3 DNA follows: TGTGCCAGCAGCGGTGGACAGGGGGGTCAGCCCCAGCATTTT. Protein: CASSGGQGGQPQHF.

The J gene is TRBJ2-3, the V gene TRBV29-1; 12 bases agree with TRBD2. The CDR3 runs 15 residues. The germline CDR1 and CDR2 sequences are SQVTM and ANQGSEA. The junction had 10 bases not matched to a gene; V was cut back by 7 bases and J by 5 bases. The CDR3 bases are TGCAGCGCTCACCGACTAGCGGGGGTGAAAGATACGCAGTATTTT. It encodes CSAHRLAGVKDTQYF.

V gene TRBV4-1 combines with J gene TRBJ2-3, with 7 bases lining up with TRBD2. This CDR3 has 18 amino acids. The ends lost 0 bases at V and 2 bases at J; junction bases unmatched: 11. The germline V gene encodes CDR1 MGHRA and CDR2 YSYEKL. The CDR3 loop reads CASSQDGSLAAVTDTQYF. In DNA, the CDR3 is TGCGCCAGCAGCCAAGATGGATCCCTAGCGGCGGTCACAGATACGCAGTATTTT.

This chain uses TRBV9 with TRBJ1-3; 8 nucleotides agree with TRBD1. With V trimmed by 2 bases and J by 4 bases, 2 bases remained unmatched. The germline gives CDR1 SGDLS, CDR2 YYNGEE. This CDR3 comprises 14 residues. In nucleotides, the CDR3 is TGTGCCAGCAGCGTGCAGGGGGCGGGAAACACCATATATTTT. It specifies CASSVQGAGNTIYF.

This clone was recorded once. The chain links TRBV7-2 to TRBJ1-3; 7 bases align to TRBD1. The CDR3 has 16 amino acids. Germline trimming cut 1 base from V and 8 bases from J; bases unmatched to any gene: 11. The germline V gene encodes CDR1 SGHTA and CDR2 FQGNSA. The CDR3 spells CASSLGREGGEDTIYF. In DNA, the CDR3 is TGTGCCAGCAGCTTAGGTCGCGAAGGGGGCGAGGACACCATATATTTT.

The chain employs TRBV6-1 and TRBJ2-7, with TRBD1 identical over 12 bases. The CDR3 loop spans 15 amino acids. The V segment lost 2 bases and the J segment 5 bases; nucleotides outside the gene matches: 4. Germline values: CDR1 MNHNS, CDR2 SASEGT. Here the CDR3 DNA reads TGTGCCAGCAGTGAAACCGGGACAGGGGGCCACGAGCAGTACTTC. The encoded protein is CASSETGTGGHEQYF.

The chain combines TRBV4-1 with TRBJ2-1, with TRBD2 matching 14 bases. The trim removed 4 bases at V and 0 bases at J, leaving 5 bases unmatched. This CDR3 is 18 amino acids long. In germline, CDR1 is MGHRA, CDR2 YSYEKL. The CDR3 protein is CASSPRTSGGSSYNEQFF. The CDR3 DNA follows: TGCGCCAGCAGCCCCCGGACTAGCGGGGGGAGCTCCTACAATGAGCAGTTCTTC.

The J gene is TRBJ2-5, the V gene TRBV30; the match to TRBD2 covers 7 bases. The junction had 13 bases not matched to a gene; V was cut back by 4 bases and J by 5 bases. The CDR3 loop spans 15 amino acids. From germline, CDR1 is GTSNPN and CDR2 SVGIG (reference sequence). Here the CDR3 reads CAWTEGGAGRETQYF. The CDR3 nucleotides are TGTGCCTGGACCGAGGGAGGCGCCGGGAGGGAGACCCAGTACTTC.

This chain links TRBV28 with TRBJ1-1; D gene unclear. This CDR3 contains 15 residues. Germline V CDR1 and CDR2: MDHEN, SYDVKM. The V end was cut by 9 bases, the J end by 1 base, with 18 bases between. The CDR3, as DNA: TGTGCCAGTCGGACGGGAGGAGGCTGGAACACTGAAGCTTTCTTT. This gives the protein CASRTGGGWNTEAFF.

V and J are TRBV2 and TRBJ2-7; 9 bases map to TRBD1. Germline trimming cut 6 bases from V and 6 bases from J; bases unmatched to any gene: 9. This CDR3 is built from 14 residues. Germline V gives CDR1 SNHLY, CDR2 FYNNEI. The CDR3 here is CASSRQGVSSEQYF. In nucleotides, the CDR3 is TGTGCCAGCAGCAGACAGGGGGTCTCTTCCGAGCAGTACTTC.

The chain carries TRBV27 and TRBJ2-7; D perhaps matches TRBD2 (6 bases). The CDR3 runs to 14 residues. The germline gives CDR1 MNHEY, CDR2 SMNVEV (reference sequence). Trimming stripped 0 bases from V and 6 bases from J, with 12 bases between. The CDR3 DNA follows: TGTGCCAGCAGTTTATCGAGGGTTAGCGGCGAGCAGTACTTC. This codes for CASSLSRVSGEQYF.

V is TRBV7-6 and J is TRBJ2-1; 9 positions agree with TRBD2. V was clipped by 1 base and J by 10 bases; unmatched bases: 8. Germline V gene sequence: CDR1 SGHVS, CDR2 FNYEAQ. The CDR3 loop spans 15 amino acids. The CDR3 here is CASSLGRREGREQFF. The CDR3 DNA is TGTGCCAGCAGCTTAGGAAGGCGGGAGGGCAGGGAGCAGTTCTTC.

This chain links TRBV5-1 with TRBJ2-2, with 12 bases aligning to TRBD2. The CDR3 has 17 amino acids. V shed 0 bases, J shed 1 base, and the junction held 1 base outside the gene matches. The germline CDR1 and CDR2 sequences are SGHRS and YFSETQ. This CDR3 reads CASSLALAGGNTGELFF. CDR3 nucleotide sequence: TGCGCCAGCAGCTTGGCACTAGCGGGAGGGAACACCGGGGAGCTGTTTTTT.

The V and J genes are TRBV27 and TRBJ2-2, with D unclear. Trimming stripped 7 bases from V and 5 bases from J, with 11 bases between. Germline CDR1 is MNHEY and CDR2 is SMNVEV (reference sequence). The CDR3 is 13 amino acids. The CDR3 region has the DNA TGTGCCAGCAAGCCATCCGGGACCGGGGAGCTGTTTTTT. It is translated as CASKPSGTGELFF.

The chain couples TRBV4-2 to TRBJ2-7; 7 bases agree with TRBD1. This CDR3 is built from 12 residues. With V trimmed by 3 bases and J by 6 bases, 2 bases remained unmatched. Germline V gene data show CDR1 as LGHNA and CDR2 as YNFKEQ. The CDR3 coding sequence is TGTGCCAGCAGCCACGACAGGGTCGAGCAGTACTTC. Translated, it gives CASSHDRVEQYF.

The rearrangement links TRBV18 to TRBJ1-4; 10 nucleotides agree with TRBD1. Germline V gives CDR1 KGHSH, CDR2 LQKENI. CDR3 length: 15 amino acids. The junction had 5 bases not matched to a gene; V was cut back by 3 bases and J by 7 bases. CDR3 loop: CASSPRTGGSEKLFF. The CDR3 DNA reads TGTGCCAGCTCACCGAGGACAGGGGGTAGTGAAAAACTGTTTTTT.

V usage is TRBV7-9 and J usage is TRBJ1-2; 7 nucleotides line up with TRBD1. This CDR3 contains 14 residues. The germline V gene encodes CDR1 SEHNR and CDR2 FQNEAQ (reference sequence). V lost 4 bases to trimming and J lost 3 bases; unmatched junction nucleotides: 5. The CDR3 protein is CASSSTGRDYGYTF. The CDR3 nucleotides read TGTGCCAGCAGCTCGACAGGGAGAGACTATGGCTACACCTTC.

The gene calls are TRBV5-8 and TRBJ2-1; TRBD2 matches 13 bases. With 4 bases clipped from V and 9 bases from J, the junction kept 7 bases outside the gene matches. CDR3 length: 15 residues. Germline-derived CDR1 and CDR2 are SGHTS and YDEGEE. CDR3 DNA: TGTGCCAGCAGCCGCCGACTAGCGGGGGGCGGTGAGCAGTTCTTC. Translated, it gives CASSRRLAGGGEQFF.

V usage is TRBV19 and J usage is TRBJ2-5; TRBD2 aligns across 10 bases. Looked up from germline, CDR1 is LNHDA and CDR2 is SQIVND (reference sequence). V trimming: 4 bases; J trimming: 5 bases; junction bases outside the gene matches: 7. The CDR3 runs 15 residues. The CDR3 DNA follows: TGTGCCAGTAGTAAGGCTAGCGGGGGCGCCGAGACCCAGTACTTC. It encodes CASSKASGGAETQYF.

The V call is TRBV7-7, the J call TRBJ2-2; the match to TRBD2 covers 8 bases. V lost 7 bases and J lost 5; bases outside the gene matches: 9. This CDR3 has 15 residues. Germline V lookup: CDR1 SSHAT, CDR2 FNYEAQ (reference sequence). The CDR3, as DNA: TGTGCCAGCACTGACACGCCGGGAGGGACCGGGGAGCTGTTTTTT. This sequence encodes CASTDTPGGTGELFF.

The chain recombines TRBV6-1 with TRBJ2-1, with D perhaps matching TRBD2 (6 bases). Trimming took 5 bases from V and 6 from J, leaving 8 bases between them. The CDR3 length is 12 residues. Per the germline V gene, CDR1 is MNHNS and CDR2 is SASEGT. The CDR3, as DNA: TGTGCCAGCAGTCGACTAGTCAATGAGCAGTTCTTC. This gives the protein CASSRLVNEQFF.

The chain carries TRBV9 and TRBJ2-3; no clear D gene. V was cut by 1 base and J by 3 bases, with 12 bases left in between. The germline V gene has CDR1 SGDLS and CDR2 YYNGEE. CDR3 size: 15 residues. Here the CDR3 reads CASSVIPGTTDTQYF. The CDR3 coding sequence is TGTGCCAGCAGCGTAATCCCGGGTACGACAGATACGCAGTATTTT.